This T cell receptor (beta chain) was captured in a study of Ad26.COV2.S vaccination and SARS-CoV-2 variants. Notes on the study in general: Reportedly, spike-specific CD8+ and CD4+ T cell responses achieved substantial breadth once vaccination had taken place.

Trimming shortened V by 11 bases and J by 8 bases, and 16 bases separated the two germline ends. This CDR3 has 12 amino acids. Germline assignment: CDR1 SEHNR and CDR2 FQNEAQ (reference sequence). Treatment defined: some 19 received Ad26.COV2.S at low or high dose, single or two shots; several received placebo; per-sample allocation not given. Collection of samples fell on day 63 after the first vaccine or placebo injection. Ad26.COV2.S expressed prefusion-stabilized spike from the original Wuhan strain. On this clone: The target antigen is unknown.

Profiled with immunoSEQ multiplex PCR; TCRdb holds only in-frame clones, not every one. The sample yields hundreds of thousands of clones, about 89% seen once. The sequence was obtained from a person between 18 and 59 years old who received the Ad26.COV2.S COVID-19 vaccine or a placebo. The material was peripheral blood, obtained in a trial of Ad26.COV2.S vaccine versus placebo. This chain uses TRBV7-9 with TRBJ2-1; perhaps TRBD2 as D (5 bases). CDR3 nucleotides: TGTGCCCAGAAGAGGGCAACGGATGAGCAGTTCTTC. Protein: CAQKRATDEQFF.